Listed below are T cell receptor beta chains from one sample, sequenced in a study of blood T cell repertoires in COVID-19. The protocol was immunoSEQ multiplex PCR, while the TCRdb copy is restricted to in-frame clones and leaves out a portion. The table includes some 200,000 clones, 70% to 90% detected once. The sequenced material came from peripheral blood. These receptors originate from a man aged 40-49 years with active or convalescent COVID-19. Both conserved end residues are part of each CDR3. A D gene is named only where the DNA matches it firmly. Where a row states a size, it is once, few, many or the class of an expanded clone; other rows omit it.

TRBJ1-2	TRBD1	TRBV12-3/TRBV12-4	NA	CASSLGQKYGYTF	TGTGCCAGCAGTTTGGGACAGAAGTATGGCTACACCTTC
TRBJ1-2	NA	TRBV2	NA	CASSDGEGVSGYTF	TGTGCCAGCAGTGATGGCGAAGGGGTGTCTGGCTACACCTTC
TRBJ2-5	NA	TRBV2	NA	CASVQGVGETQYF	TGTGCCAGCGTACAGGGAGTTGGAGAGACCCAGTACTTC
TRBJ1-1	NA	TRBV28	NA	CASSQRGTLNTEAFF	TGTGCCAGCAGTCAACGGGGGACTCTGAACACTGAAGCTTTCTTT
TRBJ2-3	TRBD2	TRBV10-3	NA	CAISEPPRLAGVEDTQYF	TGTGCCATCAGTGAGCCTCCTCGACTAGCGGGGGTGGAGGATACGCAGTATTTT
TRBJ1-1	NA	TRBV7-2	NA	CASSPQYTEAFF	TGTGCCAGCAGCCCCCAGTACACTGAAGCTTTCTTT
TRBJ1-1	TRBD1	TRBV15	NA	CATSPRTGRLWAEAFF	TGTGCCACCAGCCCCCGGACAGGGAGGCTTTGGGCTGAAGCTTTCTTT
TRBJ1-1	TRBD1	TRBV7-2	NA	CASSLATGRLNTEAFF	TGTGCCAGCAGCTTGGCGACAGGGCGCCTTAACACTGAAGCTTTCTTT
TRBJ1-6	NA	TRBV28	few	CASSLLRGGSPLHF	TGTGCCAGCAGTTTACTCAGGGGAGGGTCACCCCTCCACTTT
TRBJ2-2	NA	TRBV5-1	NA	CASSSAGANTGELFF	TGCGCCAGCAGCTCTGCGGGGGCCAACACCGGGGAGCTGTTTTTT
TRBJ2-2	TRBD2	TRBV9	NA	CASSVAGGTTGELFF	TGTGCCAGCAGCGTGGCGGGGGGGACCACCGGGGAGCTGTTTTTT
TRBJ2-7	NA	TRBV29-1	NA	CSASSGQSYEQYF	TGCAGCGCAAGCTCCGGACAGTCCTACGAGCAGTACTTC
TRBJ1-5	TRBD1	TRBV19	NA	CASSPGTVSNQPQHF	TGTGCCAGTAGCCCGGGGACAGTTAGCAATCAGCCCCAGCATTTT
TRBJ1-6	NA	TRBV28	NA	CASSPPSGFFSSPLHF	TGTGCCAGCAGTCCTCCCTCAGGGTTTTTTAGTTCACCCCTCCACTTT